The following is a TCR beta chain sequence with its context. No antigen is known for it. This sample was included in a study of vaccination and CD4 T cells after COVID-19. V was shortened by 6 bases and J by 3 bases, with 11 bases between the two germline ends. Per the germline V gene, CDR1 is KGHDR and CDR2 is SFDVKD. CDR3 length: 14 residues. Treatment of the sample: approximately 10-day PBMC culture with coronavirus spike peptide pools or control peptides (ViraFEST assay). No prior SARS-CoV-2 infection occurred in healthy vaccine recipients, per negative nucleocapsid antibodies before and after vaccination. Sequence data for DNA of cultured CD4+ T cells were generated by the Oncomine TCR Beta short-read assay. TCRdb reanalysed the PCR reads using MiXCR and keeps one entry per CDR3 protein. The data contain about 27,000 distinct CDR3 sequences, roughly 60% of them singletons.

This clonotype was sampled from a human donor who received a COVID-19 vaccine. Material: CD4+ T cells from blood, cultured in vitro, obtained after SARS-CoV-2 vaccination. This chain joins TRBV24-1 and TRBJ2-1; D could derive from TRBD1 or TRBD2 (5 bases each). CDR3 in amino acids: CATSSGAHYNEQFF. Here the CDR3 DNA reads TGTGCCACCAGTTCCGGGGCGCACTACAATGAGCAGTTCTTC.